This T cell receptor beta chain appears in the sequencing data of a study of cytomegalovirus exposure and HLA in healthy donors. With respect to this clone: Its specificity is unknown.

Study outcomes and limitations: Later analysis identified about 15,000 TCR beta sequences associated with HLA alleles, using a false discovery rate threshold of 0.05. Many donors shared some public TCRs, even though most TCR sequences were rare. As was reported, the HLA-A and HLA-B alleles of most subjects were accurately predicted from TCR beta sequences.

Both 60 Vbeta primers and 13 Jbeta primers went into the PCR. Clones were sequenced by immunoSEQ multiplex PCR, and TCRdb holds only the in-frame ones, with some missing. The sample consists of 150,000 to 200,000 clones, roughly 60% of them appearing once. CDR3 length: 14 residues. Per germline, CDR1 MNHNS and CDR2 SASEGT. V was pared by 2 bases and J by 9 bases, with 6 bases of the junction left unmatched. The source of this sequence is a man aged 35 to 55 in good health and CMV-seronegative. V and J are TRBV6-1 and TRBJ2-5; 10 nucleotides match TRBD2. Sequenced: PBMCs. The DNA of the CDR3 is TGTGCCAGCAGTGAATTCAGCGGGGGGGAGTCCCAGTACTTC. Its translation: CASSEFSGGESQYF.